This T cell receptor (beta chain) was documented in a study of PD-L1 blockade in urothelial cancer. Trimming cost V 3 bases and J 4 bases; bases outside gene matches: 8. Germline CDR1 is GTSNPN and CDR2 is SVGIG (reference sequence). This CDR3 has 14 residues. Generated by immunoSEQ multiplex PCR, the TCRdb table keeps only in-frame clones and is missing some. The repertoire holds 17,000 or so clones, with roughly 87% as singletons. This TCR came from a man between 50 and 59 years old with urothelial cancer. This specimen consisted of PBMCs, obtained around atezolizumab (anti-PD-L1) treatment. V is TRBV30 and J is TRBJ2-5, with TRBD1 identical over 7 bases. The CDR3 bases are TGTGCCTGGAGACGTACGGGACAGCTAGAGACCCAGTACTTC. This translates into CAWRRTGQLETQYF.